Listed below are T cell receptor beta chains from one sample, sequenced in a study of blood T cells in healthy people across ages. TCRdb re-called the 5' RACE reads through MiXCR, storing one row per CDR3 protein. The sample lists about 780,000 distinct CDR3 sequences; around 50% were seen once. The sequenced sample consisted of blood. The receptor set was obtained from an elderly man in good health. The CDR3 runs from the conserved cysteine through the conserved F or W. The D gene is left open where the match is weak. Clone size is not always given. Where it is, it says once, few, many or a class for expanded clones.

V	size	D	J	CDR3	DNA
TRBV4-3	few	NA	TRBJ2-7	CASSQAIGIGCEQYF	TGCGCCAGCAGCCAAGCAATCGGGATAGGGTGCGAGCAGTACTTC
TRBV25-1	NA	TRBD2	TRBJ2-6	CASSYQGAGAGANVLTF	TGTGCCAGCAGTTATCAAGGGGCGGGGGCTGGGGCCAACGTCCTGACTTTC
TRBV10-3	NA	TRBD2	TRBJ2-3	CAISGRAREEDTQYF	TGTGCCATCAGTGGCCGGGCCCGGGAGGAAGATACGCAGTATTTT
TRBV28	NA	TRBD1	TRBJ1-1	CASSRPGQGPVFEAFF	TGTGCCAGCAGTAGACCGGGACAGGGCCCGGTATTTGAAGCTTTCTTT
TRBV28	NA	NA	TRBJ2-2	CASSSGDRDTGELFF	TGTGCCAGCAGTTCCGGGGACCGAGACACCGGGGAGCTGTTTTTT
TRBV28	few	NA	TRBJ1-2	CASSFGQGNYGYTF	TGTGCCAGCAGTTTCGGGCAGGGGAACTATGGCTACACCTTC
TRBV20-1	NA	NA	TRBJ1-6	CSARGWGTDGSLLHF	TGCAGTGCTAGAGGTTGGGGTACAGATGGATCACTCCTCCACTTT
TRBV7-2	NA	NA	TRBJ1-1	CASSQPPGAGDTEAFF	TGTGCCAGCAGCCAGCCCCCGGGGGCGGGGGACACTGAAGCTTTCTTT
TRBV3-1	many	NA	TRBJ2-6	CASSPGPSGANVLTF	TGTGCCAGCAGCCCCGGGCCGTCTGGGGCCAACGTCCTGACTTTC
TRBV6-1	few	NA	TRBJ1-2	CASSEPRSGDGYTF	TGTGCCAGCAGTGAACCGAGGTCAGGGGATGGCTACACCTTC
TRBV9	NA	TRBD2	TRBJ2-7	CASSEGLVREQYF	TGTGCCAGCAGCGAGGGACTAGTAAGAGAGCAGTACTTC
TRBV14	NA	NA	TRBJ1-2	CASSPFSGLTGYTF	TGTGCCAGCAGCCCCTTTTCAGGGTTGACTGGCTACACCTTC
TRBV7-3	few	NA	TRBJ2-3	CASSFGGTGADTQYF	TGTGCCAGCAGCTTTGGGGGGACGGGTGCAGATACGCAGTATTTT
TRBV12-3/TRBV12-4	NA	TRBD1	TRBJ2-3	CASSFKARGSTDTQYF	TGTGCCAGCAGTTTTAAGGCCAGGGGGTCCACAGATACGCAGTATTTT
TRBV4-3	few	TRBD1	TRBJ1-1	CASSQGGQVAGAFF	TGCGCCAGCAGCCAAGGGGGACAGGTTGCGGGAGCTTTCTTT
TRBV14	NA	NA	TRBJ2-5	CASSLFSGLQETQYF	TGTGCCAGCAGCCTATTCAGCGGCCTTCAAGAGACCCAGTACTTC
TRBV5-1	few	NA	TRBJ2-1	CASSLGSSPIGDEQFF	TGCGCCAGCAGCTTGGGTTCTTCCCCTATTGGAGATGAGCAGTTCTTC
TRBV27	NA	TRBD1	TRBJ2-7	CASSPRTGLSSYNEQYF	TGTGCCAGCAGCCCTCGGACAGGCCTGAGCTCCTACAATGAGCAGTACTTC
TRBV29-1	NA	TRBD2	TRBJ2-7	CSVDVGAGASYEQYF	TGCAGCGTTGATGTAGGAGCGGGAGCCTCCTACGAGCAGTACTTC
TRBV7-8	NA	NA	TRBJ2-3	CASSLRAVSPDTQYF	TGTGCCAGCAGCTTAAGGGCAGTCTCTCCAGATACGCAGTATTTT
TRBV7-2	NA	NA	TRBJ2-5	CASSPGQAFQETQYF	TGTGCCAGCAGCCCGGGACAAGCCTTCCAAGAGACCCAGTACTTC
TRBV29-1	many	NA	TRBJ2-7	CSVDSGPPKYEQYF	TGCAGCGTTGATTCCGGACCACCCAAATACGAGCAGTACTTC
TRBV7-3	NA	NA	TRBJ2-3	CASSLGGLGTDTQYF	TGTGCCAGCAGCTTAGGGGGATTGGGCACAGATACGCAGTATTTT
TRBV29-1	few	NA	TRBJ1-2	CSVEDRGGLYGYTF	TGCAGCGTTGAAGACCGCGGAGGGCTCTATGGCTACACCTTC
TRBV20-1	NA	TRBD2	TRBJ2-3	CSAPKKGLAETDTQYF	TGCAGTGCCCCAAAGAAGGGACTAGCGGAGACAGATACGCAGTATTTT